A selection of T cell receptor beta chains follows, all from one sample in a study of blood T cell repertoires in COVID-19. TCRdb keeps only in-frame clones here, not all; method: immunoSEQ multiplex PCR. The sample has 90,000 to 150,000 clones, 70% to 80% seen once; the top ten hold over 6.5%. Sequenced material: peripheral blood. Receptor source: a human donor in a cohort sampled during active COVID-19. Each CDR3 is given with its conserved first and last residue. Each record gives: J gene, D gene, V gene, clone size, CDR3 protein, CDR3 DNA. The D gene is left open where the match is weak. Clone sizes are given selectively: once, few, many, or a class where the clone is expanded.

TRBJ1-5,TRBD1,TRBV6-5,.,CASATGAGQPQHF,TGTGCCAGCGCCACAGGGGCGGGTCAGCCCCAGCATTTT
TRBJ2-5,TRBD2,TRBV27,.,CASSFGSGGQETQYF,TGTGCCAGCAGTTTTGGTAGCGGGGGCCAAGAGACCCAGTACTTC
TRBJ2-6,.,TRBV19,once,CASIERWGDSGANVLTF,TGTGCCAGTATCGAGCGGTGGGGGGACTCTGGGGCCAACGTCCTGACTTTC
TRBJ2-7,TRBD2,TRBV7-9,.,CASSLGLAGEYEQYF,TGTGCCAGCAGCCTCGGACTAGCGGGAGAGTACGAGCAGTACTTC
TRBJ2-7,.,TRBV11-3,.,CASSSRGGVDEQYF,TGTGCCAGCAGCTCTCGCGGGGGCGTCGACGAGCAGTACTTC
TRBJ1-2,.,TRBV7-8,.,CASSSPGSYGYTF,TGTGCCAGCAGCTCCCCCGGGAGCTATGGCTACACCTTC
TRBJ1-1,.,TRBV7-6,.,CASSGGQTMGTEAFF,TGTGCCAGCAGCGGCGGACAAACCATGGGGACTGAAGCTTTCTTT
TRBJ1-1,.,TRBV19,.,CASIGGGTEAFF,TGTGCCAGTATAGGGGGAGGGACTGAAGCTTTCTTT
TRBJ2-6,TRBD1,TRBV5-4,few,CASSLPGQFLSGANVLTF,TGTGCCAGCAGCCTTCCGGGACAGTTCCTCTCTGGGGCCAACGTCCTGACTTTC
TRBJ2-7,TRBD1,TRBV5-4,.,CASSFGTVGDYEQYF,TGTGCCAGCAGCTTCGGGACAGTGGGTGATTACGAGCAGTACTTC
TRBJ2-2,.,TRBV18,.,CASSSGNTGELFF,TGTGCCAGCTCATCAGGGAACACCGGGGAGCTGTTTTTT
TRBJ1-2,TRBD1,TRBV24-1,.,CATSGPTHPTGGYGYTF,TGTGCCACCAGCGGGCCCACCCACCCAACAGGGGGGTATGGCTACACCTTC
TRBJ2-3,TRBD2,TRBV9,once,CASSVLRGTSGTTDTQYF,TGTGCCAGCAGCGTCCTTCGGGGGACTAGCGGGACCACAGATACGCAGTATTTT
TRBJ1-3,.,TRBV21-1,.,CASRGTFSLLSGNTIYF,TGTGCCAGCAGAGGGACATTCTCACTCCTCTCTGGAAACACCATATATTTT
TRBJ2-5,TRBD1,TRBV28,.,CASSTGQTQETQYF,TGTGCCAGCAGTACGGGACAGACTCAAGAGACCCAGTACTTC
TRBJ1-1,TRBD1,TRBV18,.,CASSLYRGVNTEAFF,TGTGCCAGCTCATTGTACAGGGGAGTAAACACTGAAGCTTTCTTT